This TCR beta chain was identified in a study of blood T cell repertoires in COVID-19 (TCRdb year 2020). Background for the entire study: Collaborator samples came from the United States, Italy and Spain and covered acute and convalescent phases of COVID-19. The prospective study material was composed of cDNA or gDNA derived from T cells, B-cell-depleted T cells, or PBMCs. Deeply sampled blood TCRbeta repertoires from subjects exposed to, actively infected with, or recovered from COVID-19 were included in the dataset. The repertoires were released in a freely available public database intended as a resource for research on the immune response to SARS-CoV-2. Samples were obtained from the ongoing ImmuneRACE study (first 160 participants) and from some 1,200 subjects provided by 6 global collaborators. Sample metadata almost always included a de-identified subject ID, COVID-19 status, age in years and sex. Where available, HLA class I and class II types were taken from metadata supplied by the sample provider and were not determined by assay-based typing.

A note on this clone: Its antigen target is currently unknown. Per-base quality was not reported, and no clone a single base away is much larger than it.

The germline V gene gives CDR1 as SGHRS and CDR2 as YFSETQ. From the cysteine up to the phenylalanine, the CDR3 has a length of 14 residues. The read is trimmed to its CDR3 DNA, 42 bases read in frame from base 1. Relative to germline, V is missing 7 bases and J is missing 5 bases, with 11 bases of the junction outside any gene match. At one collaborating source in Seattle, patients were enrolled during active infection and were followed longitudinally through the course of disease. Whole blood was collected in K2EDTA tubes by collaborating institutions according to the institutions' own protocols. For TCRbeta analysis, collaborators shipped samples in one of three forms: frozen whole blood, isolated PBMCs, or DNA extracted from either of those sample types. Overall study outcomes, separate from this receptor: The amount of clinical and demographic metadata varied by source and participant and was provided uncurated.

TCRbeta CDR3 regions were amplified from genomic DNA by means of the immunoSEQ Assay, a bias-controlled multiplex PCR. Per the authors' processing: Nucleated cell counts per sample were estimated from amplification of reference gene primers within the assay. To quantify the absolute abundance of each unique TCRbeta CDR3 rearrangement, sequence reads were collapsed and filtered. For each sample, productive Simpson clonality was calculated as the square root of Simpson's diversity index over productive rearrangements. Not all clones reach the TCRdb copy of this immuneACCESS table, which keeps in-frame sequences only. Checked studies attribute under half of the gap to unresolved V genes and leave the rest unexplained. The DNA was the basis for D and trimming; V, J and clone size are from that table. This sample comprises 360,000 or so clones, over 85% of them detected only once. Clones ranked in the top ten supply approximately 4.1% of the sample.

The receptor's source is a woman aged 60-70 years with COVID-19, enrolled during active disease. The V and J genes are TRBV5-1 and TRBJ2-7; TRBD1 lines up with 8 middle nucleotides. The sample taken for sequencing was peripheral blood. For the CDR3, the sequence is CASSGRDRGHEQYF. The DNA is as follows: TGCGCCAGCTCGGGGAGAGACAGGGGCCACGAGCAGTACTTC.